A selection of T cell receptor beta chains follows, all from one sample in a study of CD8 T cells in ankylosing spondylitis. TCRdb passed the 5' RACE reads through MiXCR, listing each CDR3 protein once. Of about 250,000 distinct CDR3 sequences listed, 8% to 11% are singletons. Sequenced sample: blood, either unsorted or a sorted T cell fraction (not recorded which). These receptors were taken from a male donor with ankylosing spondylitis or in good health (not recorded which). Both conserved end residues are part of each CDR3. The D gene is left open where the match is weak. Some rows have no size entry. The others give once, few or many, or a class for an expanded clone.

>.|TRBJ2-7|.|TRBV25-1
CASSVAYEQYF
TGTGCCAGCAGTGTCGCCTACGAGCAGTACTTC
>few|TRBJ1-4|TRBD1|TRBV3-1
CASRATGQGDEKLFF
TGTGCCAGCAGAGCAACAGGACAGGGTGACGAAAAACTGTTTTTT
>many|TRBJ2-3|TRBD2|TRBV4-1
CASSQEVRGGVRLTDTQYF
TGCGCCAGCAGCCAAGAAGTTCGGGGGGGTGTCCGTTTAACAGATACGCAGTATTTT
>.|TRBJ1-1|.|TRBV3-1
CASGTQGSTEAFF
TGTGCCAGCGGAACGCAGGGGAGCACTGAAGCTTTCTTT
>many|TRBJ2-2|.|TRBV11-2
CASSFRSIRLDEAGELFF
TGTGCCAGCAGCTTCCGTTCAATCAGGTTGGATGAGGCCGGGGAGCTGTTTTTT
>many|TRBJ1-4|.|TRBV21-1
CACAVGSTNEKLFF
TGTGCCTGCGCCGTTGGGTCAACTAATGAAAAACTGTTTTTT
>many|TRBJ1-2|.|TRBV29-1
CSAGVNYGYTF
TGCAGCGCTGGGGTAAACTATGGCTACACCTTC
>few|TRBJ2-5|TRBD2|TRBV25-1
CASSEPGGPEETQYF
TGTGCCAGCAGTGAACCGGGAGGGCCGGAAGAGACCCAGTACTTC
>many|TRBJ1-5|.|TRBV5-6
CASSLGGHHSNQPQHF
TGTGCCAGCAGCTTGGGAGGACACCATAGCAATCAGCCCCAGCATTTT
>many|TRBJ2-3|.|TRBV29-1
CSVSRGSTDTQYF
TGCAGCGTTTCTAGGGGTAGCACAGATACGCAGTATTTT
>many|TRBJ2-7|.|TRBV4-1
CASSQDGRSGFGEQYF
TGCGCCAGCAGCCAAGATGGGAGGTCAGGGTTTGGGGAGCAGTACTTC
>many|TRBJ1-4|.|TRBV3-1
CASSQEFGAGTNEKLFF
TGTGCCAGCAGCCAAGAATTCGGGGCAGGGACTAATGAAAAACTGTTTTTT
>many|TRBJ2-3|.|TRBV29-1
CSVKYHGTDTQYF
TGCAGCGTGAAGTATCACGGCACAGATACGCAGTATTTT
>many|TRBJ1-1|TRBD1|TRBV5-1
CASSLAGTGDEAFF
TGCGCCAGCAGCCTGGCCGGGACAGGCGATGAAGCTTTCTTT
>many|TRBJ1-2|.|TRBV29-1
CSVELVGGYTF
TGCAGCGTTGAGCTAGTAGGAGGCTACACCTTC
>many|TRBJ2-1|.|TRBV5-1
CASSLGQNTNEQFF
TGCGCCAGCAGCTTGGGGCAAAACACCAATGAGCAGTTCTTC
>many|TRBJ1-6|.|TRBV6-1
CASRWGDREWSPLHF
TGTGCCAGCAGGTGGGGGGATCGCGAATGGTCACCCCTCCACTTT
>many|TRBJ2-2|.|TRBV14
CASSQARSAGELFF
TGTGCCAGCAGCCAAGCCCGTTCTGCCGGGGAGCTGTTTTTT
>many|TRBJ2-7|.|TRBV5-1
CASSLAVPIGEQYF
TGCGCCAGCAGCTTGGCGGTCCCGATCGGCGAGCAGTACTTC
>many|TRBJ1-1|.|TRBV9
CASSVGGEGTEAFF
TGTGCCAGCAGCGTAGGGGGCGAGGGCACTGAAGCTTTCTTT
>.|TRBJ2-7|.|TRBV5-1
CASFGDSYEQYF
TGCGCCAGCTTTGGGGACTCCTACGAGCAGTACTTC
>many|TRBJ2-3|TRBD2|TRBV5-1
CASSLSGRARTDTQYF
TGCGCCAGCAGCTTGTCCGGGAGGGCTCGCACAGATACGCAGTATTTT
>many|TRBJ2-2|.|TRBV27
CASSHYTGELFF
TGTGCCAGCAGCCATTACACCGGGGAGCTGTTTTTT
>many|TRBJ1-2|.|TRBV2
CASTPDLGGYGYTF
TGTGCCAGCACCCCAGACTTAGGTGGCTATGGCTACACCTTC
>many|TRBJ1-5|.|TRBV10-3
CAISEGGGPQPQHF
TGTGCCATCAGTGAAGGGGGGGGGCCGCAGCCCCAGCATTTT
>many|TRBJ2-3|.|TRBV3-1
CASSRAASTDTQYF
TGTGCCAGCAGCCGAGCTGCTAGCACAGATACGCAGTATTTT
>many|TRBJ1-2|TRBD1|TRBV12-3/TRBV12-4
CASSYGQGPTYGYTF
TGTGCCAGCAGCTACGGACAGGGGCCTACCTATGGCTACACCTTC
>few|TRBJ2-3|TRBD1|TRBV5-1
CASSRDRERADTQYF
TGCGCCAGCAGCCGGGACAGGGAAAGGGCAGATACGCAGTATTTT
>many|TRBJ2-1|.|TRBV6-1
CATRIEVSRFF
TGTGCCACCCGGATCGAGGTCAGCCGGTTCTTC
>many|TRBJ2-3|.|TRBV21-1
CASSKERTGTSTDTQYF
TGTGCCAGCAGCAAAGAACGGACCGGGACTAGCACAGATACGCAGTATTTT
>many|TRBJ2-2|.|TRBV20-1
CSASTGELFF
TGCAGTGCTAGCACCGGGGAGCTGTTTTTT
>.|TRBJ1-1|.|TRBV18
CASSPGQELEAFF
TGTGCCAGCTCACCAGGGCAGGAGCTTGAAGCTTTCTTT
>.|TRBJ2-7|.|TRBV4-1
CASSQDADVSYEQYF
TGCGCCAGCAGCCAAGATGCGGACGTCTCCTACGAGCAGTACTTC
>.|TRBJ1-2|.|TRBV29-1
CSVEGGVPYGYTF
TGCAGCGTTGAAGGGGGGGTACCCTATGGCTACACCTTC
>few|TRBJ2-7|.|TRBV12-1
CASSLGHSYEQYF
TGTGCCAGCAGCCTCGGGCATTCCTACGAGCAGTACTTC
>many|TRBJ1-1|TRBD1|TRBV3-1
CASSYGQANTEAFF
TGTGCCAGCTCCTACGGACAGGCTAACACTGAAGCTTTCTTT
>many|TRBJ2-1|TRBD1|TRBV30
CAWSLGQGRGDEQFF
TGTGCCTGGAGTTTAGGACAGGGACGGGGCGATGAGCAGTTCTTC
>many|TRBJ1-2|TRBD1|TRBV5-1
CASSLAGGQAGYTF
TGCGCCAGCAGCTTGGCAGGGGGCCAGGCTGGCTACACCTTC
>many|TRBJ1-6|.|TRBV4-2
CASSQDGLTNSPLHF
TGTGCCAGCAGCCAAGACGGCCTCACGAATTCACCCCTCCACTTT
>once|TRBJ2-3|.|TRBV5-1
CASSLGQRGDTQYF
TGCGCCAGCAGCTTGGGGCAGAGAGGTGATACGCAGTATTTT
>many|TRBJ2-5|.|TRBV20-1
CSASVREETQYF
TGCAGTGCTTCAGTCAGGGAAGAGACCCAGTACTTC
>many|TRBJ2-4|.|TRBV30
CAWRENRDMFQYF
TGTGCCTGGAGGGAAAACCGGGACATGTTTCAGTACTTC
>many|TRBJ2-7|.|TRBV25-1
CASSAFRYEQYF
TGTGCCAGCAGTGCGTTCCGGTACGAGCAGTACTTC
>.|TRBJ1-4|.|TRBV20-1
CSASGATNEKLFF
TGCAGTGCCTCGGGGGCGACTAATGAAAAACTGTTTTTT
>many|TRBJ2-5|TRBD2|TRBV12-3/TRBV12-4
CASSRQLAGAETQYF
TGTGCCAGCAGCCGGCAACTAGCGGGAGCTGAGACCCAGTACTTC
>many|TRBJ2-7|.|TRBV9
CASSVGGGEQYF
TGTGCCAGCAGCGTAGGAGGGGGCGAGCAGTACTTC
>many|TRBJ2-5|.|TRBV7-9
CASSLRPVSFQETQYF
TGTGCCAGCAGCTTACGGCCAGTGAGCTTCCAAGAGACCCAGTACTTC
>many|TRBJ2-1|.|TRBV5-1
CASSLVGENYNEQFF
TGCGCCAGCAGCTTGGTAGGGGAGAATTACAATGAGCAGTTCTTC
>many|TRBJ2-3|.|TRBV5-1
CASSSHQGTQYF
TGCGCCAGCAGCTCGCACCAGGGTACGCAGTATTTT
>many|TRBJ2-3|TRBD2|TRBV4-2
CASSQSGASTDTQYF
TGTGCCAGCAGCCAGAGCGGGGCCTCCACAGATACGCAGTATTTT
>.|TRBJ2-2|.|TRBV7-2
CAGSLLGSGVNTGELFF
TGTGCCGGCAGCTTGCTAGGAAGCGGTGTGAACACCGGGGAGCTGTTTTTT
>few|TRBJ2-3|TRBD2|TRBV7-2
CASSFGLAGGTDTQYF
TGTGCCAGCAGCTTCGGACTAGCGGGGGGCACAGATACGCAGTATTTT
>many|TRBJ2-5|.|TRBV10-3
CAISESAETQYF
TGTGCCATCAGTGAGAGTGCAGAGACCCAGTACTTC
>few|TRBJ1-5|.|TRBV7-2
CASSPDSGSQPQHF
TGTGCCAGCAGTCCGGACTCAGGCAGTCAGCCCCAGCATTTT
>many|TRBJ2-7|TRBD1|TRBV20-1
CSARGQLIYEQYF
TGCAGTGCTAGGGGACAGCTTATTTACGAGCAGTACTTC
>many|TRBJ2-7|.|TRBV6-5
CASSYDREGYEQYF
TGTGCCAGCAGTTACGACAGGGAGGGCTACGAGCAGTACTTC
>many|TRBJ2-1|.|TRBV4-1
CASSQPSGRSYNEQFF
TGCGCCAGCAGCCAACCCTCTGGTAGGTCCTACAATGAGCAGTTCTTC
>many|TRBJ1-3|.|TRBV25-1
CASSEGRAGWMSGNTIYF
TGTGCCAGCAGTGAAGGCAGGGCAGGGTGGATGTCTGGAAACACCATATATTTT
>many|TRBJ2-2|.|TRBV20-1
CSARRKNTGELFF
TGCAGTGCCCGACGGAAGAACACCGGGGAGCTGTTTTTT
>.|TRBJ2-1|.|TRBV3-1
CASSPLGSGSSYNEQFF
TGTGCCAGCAGCCCCCTGGGTAGTGGGAGCTCCTACAATGAGCAGTTCTTC